This entry lists 27 T cell receptor beta chains sequenced from one sample in a study of T cell responses to AZD1222 COVID-19 vaccine. Data came from immunoSEQ multiplex PCR; TCRdb stores just in-frame clones and leaves some out. This sample has fewer than 110,000 clones, with 86% found just once. Sequenced here: peripheral blood, sampled on day 0 of AZD1222 vaccination. These receptor sequences come from an adult in good health.

The gene calls are TRBV5-4 and TRBJ1-5, with 9 nucleotides matching TRBD1. The V segment lost 4 bases and the J segment 6 bases; nucleotides outside the gene matches: 11. The CDR3 length is 16 residues. The germline gives CDR1 SGHNT, CDR2 YYREEE (reference sequence). CDR3 sequence reads: CASSLGGQGKGQPQHF. The CDR3 DNA reads TGTGCCAGCAGCCTTGGGGGACAGGGAAAAGGTCAGCCCCAGCATTTT.

Details on this clone: The junction and the germline gene differ at one end; a read error may be behind it. CDR3 sequence reads: CASSAQSAGFCF. CDR3 DNA: TGTGCCAGCAGCGCTCAGAGTGCAGGGTTTTGCTTC. This chain connects TRBV14 to TRBJ2-7; D might be TRBD1 (5 bases). CDR3 length: 12 residues. Germline-derived CDR1 and CDR2 are SGHDN and FVKESK.

The chain links TRBV7-2 to TRBJ1-4, with D unresolved. CDR3 length: 14 residues. Germline V gives CDR1 SGHTA, CDR2 FQGNSA. The V end lost 4 bases, the J end lost 4 bases, and 10 bases lay between the germline ends. CDR3 loop: CASSSDRNNEKLFF. DNA for the CDR3: TGTGCCAGCAGCTCGGACCGAAATAATGAAAAACTGTTTTTT. Full variable domain (outside the CDR3, taken from reference TRBV7-2 and TRBJ1-4): GAGVSQSPSNKVTEKGKDVELRCDPISGHTALYWYRQSLGQGLEFLIYFQGNSAPDKSGLPSDRFSAERTGGSVSTLTIQRTQQEDSAVYLCASSSDRNNEKLFFGSGTQLSVL.

The chain links TRBV13 to TRBJ2-2; 7 bases align to TRBD1. CDR1 is PRHDT and CDR2 is FYEKMQ in the germline V gene (reference sequence). Germline trimming cut 5 bases from V and 2 bases from J; bases unmatched to any gene: 5. CDR3 length equals 15 residues. The CDR3 nucleotides are TGTGCCAGCAGCCATGGGACAGCAAACACCGGGGAGCTGTTTTTT. Protein sequence: CASSHGTANTGELFF.

The genes are TRBV28 and TRBJ2-7, with 7 positions matching TRBD1. V shed 5 bases and J 3 bases; nucleotides not matched to a gene: 10. CDR3 length equals 15 residues. CDR1 is MDHEN, CDR2 SYDVKM, per germline. CDR3 sequence: CASSPTDRSNYEQYF. The CDR3 DNA reads TGTGCCAGCAGTCCCACGGACAGGAGTAACTACGAGCAGTACTTC.

The rearrangement links TRBV19 to TRBJ2-2; no clear D. The CDR3 has 15 residues. Germline CDR1 LNHDA, CDR2 SQIVND (reference sequence). The V and J ends lost 0 bases and 3 bases respectively, with 8 bases between them. This chain's CDR3 is CASSIDGSYTGELFF. CDR3 nucleotides: TGTGCCAGTAGTATAGATGGCAGCTACACCGGGGAGCTGTTTTTT.

The chain links TRBV28 to TRBJ1-5; D perhaps matches TRBD1 (5 bases). The V and J ends lost 3 bases and 2 bases respectively, with 14 bases between them. The CDR3 totals 16 residues. CDR1 and CDR2 (germline): MDHEN, SYDVKM. Here the CDR3 DNA reads TGTGCCAGCAGTTTCGGTAGGGGAGGGGGCAATCAGCCCCAGCATTTT. This gives the protein CASSFGRGGGNQPQHF.

This sequence joins TRBV23-1 and TRBJ1-2, with TRBD1 as a possible D gene (6 bases). TRBV23-1 is an ORF, with its function uncertain. This CDR3 is 17 amino acids long. Trimming pared 3 bases from V and 4 bases from J, leaving 21 bases between. This CDR3 is CASSHLLPWQGRYGYTF. As DNA, the CDR3 is TGCGCCAGCAGTCACTTATTACCTTGGCAGGGGCGCTATGGCTACACCTTC.

The chain has TRBV12-3 or TRBV12-4 and TRBJ1-5; D gene uncertain. This CDR3 has 12 residues. The V end lost 3 bases, the J end lost 6 bases, and 6 bases lay between the germline ends. CDR3: CASSFDRQPQHF. As DNA, the CDR3 is TGTGCCAGCAGTTTCGACCGTCAGCCCCAGCATTTT.

This clone was counted a single time. The V gene is TRBV28, the J gene TRBJ2-1; 7 bases map to TRBD1. The CDR3 runs to 16 residues. CDR1 MDHEN and CDR2 SYDVKM come from the germline V gene. The ends lost 3 bases at V and 4 bases at J; junction bases unmatched: 9. The CDR3 bases are TGTGCCAGCAGTTTGGTGGGACAGCCTCCTTACAATGAGCAGTTCTTC. It yields the protein CASSLVGQPPYNEQFF.

V usage is TRBV5-4 and J usage is TRBJ1-1, with 7 bases lining up with TRBD1. The CDR3 loop spans 16 amino acids. Germline lookup yields CDR1 SGHNT and CDR2 YYREEE (reference sequence). Trimming at V came to 1 base and at J to 5 bases, leaving 11 bases not matched to a gene. The chain's CDR3 is CASSLRGDREGTEAFF. The DNA for the CDR3 is TGTGCCAGCAGCTTGCGGGGAGACAGGGAGGGAACTGAAGCTTTCTTT.

The chain employs TRBV9 and TRBJ2-1; D possibly corresponds to TRBD1 (6 bases). Trimming took 0 bases from V and 9 from J, leaving 13 bases between them. CDR1 is SGDLS, CDR2 YYNGEE, per germline. The CDR3 is 14 amino acids. The DNA of the CDR3 is TGTGCCAGCAGCGTAGTGGGGGACACCAGTGAGCAGTTCTTC. Encoded protein: CASSVVGDTSEQFF. The full variable domain, its missing parts supplied by reference TRBV9 and TRBJ2-1, is DSGVTQTPKHLITATGQRVTLRCSPRSGDLSVYWYQQSLDQGLQFLIQYYNGEERAKGNILERFSAQQFPDLHSELNLSSLELGDSALYFCASSVVGDTSEQFFGPGTRLTVL.

The chain employs TRBV21-1 and TRBJ2-3; the table's D call of TRBD1 was not tested on the DNA. TRBV21-1 is tagged as a pseudogene. The CDR3 extends over 16 amino acids. CDR3 region: CASSRGAGGPYYTQYF. The CDR3 DNA sequence: TGTGCCAGCAGTAGGGGGGCAGGGGGCCCCTATTATACGCAGTATTTT.

V gene TRBV7-2 combines with J gene TRBJ1-1; no definite D call. The CDR3 runs to 13 residues. V lost 2 bases and J 3 bases, leaving 7 bases between the germline ends. Germline loops: CDR1 SGHTA, CDR2 FQGNSA. The CDR3 DNA follows: TGTGCCAGCAGCTTAATGCAGTACACTGAAGCTTTCTTT. Its translation is CASSLMQYTEAFF.

As concerns this clone: Other nucleotide sequences from this sample produce the same CDR3. The chain recombines TRBV27 with TRBJ1-2; 9 bases match TRBD1. Trimming at V came to 4 bases and at J to 6 bases, leaving 6 bases not matched to a gene. The CDR3 has 14 amino acids. Germline V gene sequence: CDR1 MNHEY, CDR2 SMNVEV (reference sequence). The CDR3 reads CASSSTGGYDGYTF. The CDR3, as DNA: TGTGCCAGCAGTTCAACAGGGGGCTACGATGGCTACACCTTC.

The chain is built from TRBV3-1 (or the pseudogene TRBV3-2) and TRBJ2-7; TRBD1 might be the D (7 bases). Per germline, CDR1 LGHDT and CDR2 YNNKEL (reference sequence). V lost 1 base to trimming and J lost 6 bases, with 16 bases between them. CDR3 size: 15 residues. The CDR3 coding sequence is TGTGCCAGCAGCCAAGCAGGGGGAATGGGGGGCGAGCAGTACTTC. Residues: CASSQAGGMGGEQYF.

This sequence joins TRBV21-1 and TRBJ2-3; TRBD1 is the table's D call and was not checked against the DNA. TRBV21-1 is classified as a pseudogene. This CDR3 has 16 amino acids. The DNA for the CDR3 is TGTGCCAGCAACCTACTGGACAGGCTTAGCACAGATACGCAGTATTTT. Amino acid sequence: CASNLLDRLSTDTQYF.

The V call is TRBV7-2, the J call TRBJ1-2; 11 nucleotides agree with TRBD1. V dropped 5 bases and J dropped 0; count of bases not matched to a gene: 8. CDR1 SGHTA and CDR2 FQGNSA come from the germline V gene. This CDR3 region has 17 residues. CDR3 residues: CASSPRTGGLPNYGYTF. In DNA form, the CDR3 reads TGTGCCAGCAGCCCCAGGACAGGGGGCTTGCCTAACTATGGCTACACCTTC.

J is TRBJ1-5 and V is TRBV30; D uncertain. CDR1 is GTSNPN and CDR2 is SVGIG in the germline V gene (reference sequence). CDR3 size: 15 residues. V was pared by 2 bases and J by 4 bases, with 15 bases between. The chain's CDR3 is CAWSSWSETNQPQHF. In DNA, the CDR3 is TGTGCCTGGAGTTCATGGTCTGAGACTAATCAGCCCCAGCATTTT.

In its sample, this clone was seen once. The chain uses TRBV7-3 and TRBJ1-1, with no clear D. Per germline, CDR1 SGHTA and CDR2 FQGTGA. This CDR3 has 14 residues. The ends were cut back, 3 bases at V and 4 bases at J, with 12 bases in the middle. CDR3 in amino acids: CASSLNRVFTEAFF. In DNA, the CDR3 is TGTGCCAGCAGCTTGAACAGAGTATTCACTGAAGCTTTCTTT.

The CDR3 reads CASSPTASGRKVTYEQYF. Here the CDR3 DNA reads TGTGCCAGCAGTCCAACGGCTAGCGGGAGAAAGGTCACCTACGAGCAGTACTTC. The chain uses TRBV27 and TRBJ2-7, with 10 bases that match TRBD2. V lost 5 bases and J lost 2; bases outside the gene matches: 15. CDR3 size: 18 residues. Per the germline V gene, CDR1 is MNHEY and CDR2 is SMNVEV (reference sequence).

The V call is TRBV3-1 (or the pseudogene TRBV3-2), the J call TRBJ1-3; no reliable D call. The CDR3 totals 14 residues. V lost 4 bases and J lost 0, with 7 bases in between. Germline assignment: CDR1 LGHDT and CDR2 YNNKEL (reference sequence). The DNA of the CDR3 is TGTGCCAGCAGCCCCGATACCTCTGGAAACACCATATATTTT. Its translation is CASSPDTSGNTIYF.

J is TRBJ1-5 and V is TRBV18, with 7 positions matching TRBD1. Trimming at V came to 3 bases and at J to 2 bases, leaving 4 bases not matched to a gene. The V gene's germline CDR1 is KGHSH and CDR2 LQKENI. The CDR3 loop spans 15 amino acids. The CDR3 region has the DNA TGTGCCAGCTCACCGAGGACAGGTGGCAATCAGCCCCAGCATTTT. It specifies CASSPRTGGNQPQHF.

The rearrangement uses TRBV2 and TRBJ1-6; unclear D gene. V was trimmed by 3 bases and J by 0 bases, leaving 6 bases between them. The CDR3 has 15 residues. CDR1 SNHLY and CDR2 FYNNEI come from the germline V gene. The CDR3 sequence: CASSERVSYNSPLHF. The CDR3 coding sequence is TGTGCCAGCAGTGAGAGGGTCTCCTATAATTCACCCCTCCACTTT.

About this clone itself: This CDR3 is also generated by other DNA sequences in the sample. V is TRBV30 and J is TRBJ1-2; D might be TRBD1 (6 bases). Germline CDR1 is GTSNPN and CDR2 is SVGIG (reference sequence). This CDR3 is built from 13 residues. Trimming took 4 bases from V and 2 from J, leaving 11 bases between them. The CDR3 here is CAWIQGTNYGYTF. The CDR3, as DNA: TGTGCCTGGATACAGGGTACGAACTATGGCTACACCTTC.

V is TRBV9 and J is TRBJ2-1; 10 bases line up with TRBD2. The CDR3 sequence is 16 residues long. Per the germline V gene, CDR1 is SGDLS and CDR2 is YYNGEE. V shed 0 bases, J shed 8 bases, and the junction held 8 bases outside the gene matches. DNA of the CDR3: TGTGCCAGCAGCGTAGGGTCCGGGACTAGCGTGGATGAGCAGTTCTTC. It codes for CASSVGSGTSVDEQFF.

V is TRBV29-1 and J is TRBJ2-2; D is unresolved. The germline V gene encodes CDR1 SQVTM and CDR2 ANQGSEA. The CDR3 loop spans 14 amino acids. V was clipped by 2 bases and J by 4 bases, with 11 bases between them. This CDR3 is CSVELTTTTGELFF. The CDR3, as DNA: TGCAGCGTTGAATTAACGACCACCACCGGGGAGCTGTTTTTT.